A selection of T cell receptor beta chains follows, all from one sample in a study of T cell responses to AZD1222 COVID-19 vaccine. The protocol was immunoSEQ multiplex PCR, while the TCRdb copy is restricted to in-frame clones and leaves out a portion. The data hold approximately 52,000 clones, with roughly 87% observed a single time. The sample in question was peripheral blood, obtained 28 days after the second AZD1222 dose. All receptors derive from an adult who received the AZD1222 COVID-19 vaccine. Each CDR3 is given with its conserved first and last residue. A D gene is named only where the DNA matches it firmly. Where a row states a size, it is once, few, many or the class of an expanded clone; other rows omit it.

TRBJ2-5,-,-,TRBV7-3,CASSPRRGETQYF,TGTGCCAGCAGCCCAAGAAGGGGGGAGACCCAGTACTTC
TRBJ1-6,-,few,TRBV2,CASGSDVSSPLHF,TGTGCCAGCGGTTCGGACGTGTCTTCACCCCTCCACTTT
TRBJ1-1,-,-,TRBV13,CASSLSRGYTEAFF,TGTGCCAGCAGCTTAAGTAGGGGCTACACTGAAGCTTTCTTT
TRBJ2-5,-,once,TRBV28,CASSRRGETQYF,TGTGCCAGCAGTCGCAGGGGAGAGACCCAGTACTTC
TRBJ1-4,-,-,TRBV11-2,CASSFRTDARGEKLFF,TGTGCCAGCAGCTTCCGGACAGACGCGCGGGGGGAAAAACTGTTTTTT
TRBJ1-5,-,-,TRBV10-3,CAISEDYSNQPQHF,TGTGCCATCAGTGAGGATTATAGCAATCAGCCCCAGCATTTT
TRBJ1-1,-,-,TRBV15,CATSRAGGAVF,TGTGCCACCAGCAGAGCCGGGGGGGCTGTCTTT
TRBJ2-5,-,-,TRBV15,CATSRDPRAKTETQYF,TGTGCCACCAGCAGAGATCCCCGGGCGAAGACGGAGACCCAGTACTTC
TRBJ2-1,TRBD2,-,TRBV6-1,CASSDRREGHSQFF,TGTGCCAGCAGTGACCGTCGGGAGGGCCATTCGCAGTTCTTC
TRBJ2-5,-,few,TRBV5-1,CASSLEETQYF,TGCGCCAGCAGCTTGGAGGAGACCCAGTACTTC
TRBJ2-7,-,-,TRBV24-1,CATRKGGGNFEQYF,TGTGCCACCCGTAAGGGGGGGGGCAATTTCGAGCAGTACTTC
TRBJ2-1,TRBD2,-,TRBV4-1,CASSQDPRTSVSSYNEQFF,TGCGCCAGCAGCCAAGATCCCCGGACTAGCGTTAGCTCCTACAATGAGCAGTTCTTC
TRBJ1-1,-,-,TRBV9,CASSPGHRNTEAFF,TGTGCCAGCAGCCCGGGACATAGGAACACTGAAGCTTTCTTT
TRBJ1-2,-,-,TRBV9,CASSAHANYGYTF,TGTGCCAGCAGCGCCCACGCTAACTATGGCTACACCTTC
TRBJ1-5,-,-,TRBV24-1,CATSDTTPSNQPQHF,TGTGCCACCAGTGATACCACACCAAGCAATCAGCCCCAGCATTTT
TRBJ1-6,-,-,TRBV7-3,CASSLRSNSPLHF,TGTGCCAGCAGCTTAAGGAGCAATTCACCCCTCCACTTT
TRBJ1-1,TRBD1,-,TRBV29-1,CSVDPTGMNTEAFF,TGCAGCGTTGACCCGACAGGGATGAACACTGAAGCTTTCTTT
TRBJ1-6,TRBD1,-,TRBV19,CASGTGGSYNSPLHF,TGTGCCAGTGGGACAGGGGGCTCCTATAATTCACCCCTCCACTTT
TRBJ2-1,TRBD2,-,TRBV30,CAWSAPGLGFKDEQFF,TGTGCCTGGAGTGCCCCGGGACTAGGGTTCAAGGATGAGCAGTTCTTC
TRBJ1-3,-,-,TRBV5-4,CASSLGNSGNTIYF,TGTGCCAGCAGCTTGGGTAACTCTGGAAACACCATATATTTT
TRBJ2-2,TRBD1,once,TRBV5-6,CASSLRGRGIWTGELFF,TGTGCCAGCAGCTTGAGGGGCAGGGGGATTTGGACCGGGGAGCTGTTTTTT
TRBJ2-3,TRBD1,few,TRBV28,CASRADGTGLDTQYF,TGTGCCAGCAGAGCGGACGGGACAGGGCTAGATACGCAGTATTTT
TRBJ2-3,TRBD2,-,TRBV5-1,CASSLGSGGGDTQYF,TGCGCCAGCAGCTTGGGTAGCGGGGGTGGAGATACGCAGTATTTT
TRBJ2-2,TRBD2,-,TRBV5-4,CASTKIGGGNTGELFF,TGTGCCAGCACCAAAATCGGCGGGGGAAACACCGGGGAGCTGTTTTTT
TRBJ1-2,TRBD1,-,TRBV5-1,CASSQDRGGYGYTF,TGCGCCAGCAGCCAGGACAGGGGTGGCTATGGCTACACCTTC
TRBJ2-7,TRBD2,-,TRBV5-1,CASRAGLAGLYEQYF,TGCGCCAGCAGGGCGGGACTAGCGGGCCTCTACGAGCAGTACTTC
TRBJ1-3,-,once,TRBV28,CASSGPGGPSGNTIYF,TGTGCCAGCAGCGGCCCGGGCGGACCCTCTGGAAACACCATATATTTT
TRBJ1-1,-,-,TRBV12-3/TRBV12-4,CASSLKGLEAFF,TGTGCCAGCAGTTTAAAAGGACTTGAAGCTTTCTTT
TRBJ2-1,TRBD2,-,TRBV10-1,CASSAGLALEQFF,TGCGCCAGCAGTGCCGGACTAGCTCTTGAGCAGTTCTTC
TRBJ1-1,-,-,TRBV6-5,CASSFGPNTEAFF,TGTGCCAGCAGTTTCGGTCCGAACACTGAAGCTTTCTTT
TRBJ1-5,TRBD1,-,TRBV2,CASTPDRGGLQPQHF,TGTGCCAGCACCCCGGACAGGGGGGGACTTCAGCCCCAGCATTTT
TRBJ2-2,TRBD2,-,TRBV28,CASIRGGDTGELFF,TGTGCCAGCATCCGGGGGGGCGACACCGGGGAGCTGTTTTTT
TRBJ2-3,TRBD2,-,TRBV9,CASSVGAGGTDTQYF,TGTGCCAGCAGCGTAGGAGCGGGAGGGACCGATACGCAGTATTTT
TRBJ1-2,-,-,TRBV7-9,CALRQTIGYTF,TGTGCCTTACGCCAGACAATTGGCTACACCTTC
TRBJ2-1,-,-,TRBV28,CASTPTSGQINSGSYNEQFF,TGTGCCAGCACTCCAACGTCGGGACAGATTAATAGCGGCTCCTACAATGAGCAGTTCTTC
TRBJ2-7,TRBD2,-,TRBV14,CASSQVGLAVNYEQYF,TGTGCCAGCAGCCAAGTGGGACTAGCGGTCAACTACGAGCAGTACTTC
TRBJ1-6,-,-,TRBV19,CASSIGGQNGSPLHF,TGTGCCAGTAGTATCGGAGGACAGAATGGTTCACCCCTCCACTTT
TRBJ1-2,-,-,TRBV30,CAWSVVDYGYTF,TGTGCCTGGAGTGTCGTAGACTATGGCTACACCTTC
TRBJ1-5,-,-,TRBV21-1,CASSRRTGGLRCGYSNQPQHF,TGTGCCAGCAGCCGTCGGACAGGGGGCTTACGTTGCGGCTATAGCAATCAGCCCCAGCATTTT
TRBJ2-7,-,-,TRBV4-2,CASSQDVSSSPYEQYF,TGTGCCAGCAGCCAAGATGTGAGCTCCAGTCCCTACGAGCAGTACTTC
TRBJ2-3,TRBD2,few,TRBV29-1,CSAGTSRATDTQYF,TGCAGCGCGGGGACTAGTCGGGCCACAGATACGCAGTATTTT
TRBJ1-2,-,few,TRBV1,CTSSQVVRDSYGYTF,TGCACCAGCAGCCAAGTCGTCAGGGACAGCTATGGCTACACCTTC
TRBJ2-4,-,few,TRBV30,CAWSVGRVGTKNIQYF,TGTGCCTGGAGTGTCGGTAGGGTTGGCACCAAAAACATTCAGTACTTC
TRBJ2-3,-,-,TRBV5-8,CASSSNRVSDTQYF,TGTGCCAGCAGCTCAAACAGGGTTTCGGATACGCAGTATTTT
TRBJ2-7,TRBD2,-,TRBV28,CASNLARTSSAYEQYF,TGTGCCAGCAACCTCGCCAGGACTAGCAGTGCCTACGAGCAGTACTTC
TRBJ2-2,TRBD1,-,TRBV9,CASSQGQGAGELFF,TGTGCCAGCAGCCAGGGACAGGGGGCCGGGGAGCTGTTTTTT
TRBJ1-6,-,-,TRBV7-9,CASSSGGGQNNSPLHF,TGTGCCAGCAGCTCGGGAGGGGGGCAGAATAATTCACCCCTCCACTTT
TRBJ2-7,TRBD2,-,TRBV19,CASSMASGSGYEQYF,TGTGCCAGTAGTATGGCTAGCGGGAGTGGCTACGAGCAGTACTTC
TRBJ2-1,TRBD1,-,TRBV6-5,CASQKTGEINEQFF,TGTGCCAGCCAGAAGACAGGGGAGATCAATGAGCAGTTCTTC
TRBJ2-1,TRBD2,-,TRBV24-1,CATSDPSPTSGRAYNEQFF,TGTGCCACCAGTGATCCCTCCCCCACTAGCGGGAGGGCCTACAATGAGCAGTTCTTC
TRBJ2-5,-,-,TRBV11-2,CASSPGTGDRETQYF,TGTGCCAGCAGCCCAGGGACGGGAGATCGCGAGACCCAGTACTTC
TRBJ2-7,-,-,TRBV3-1/TRBV3-2,CASSQDTGGNLGEQYF,TGTGCCAGCAGCCAAGATACGGGCGGCAACCTGGGGGAGCAGTACTTC
TRBJ2-1,-,-,TRBV4-2,CASSQAFDLEQFF,TGTGCCAGCAGCCAAGCGTTTGACCTGGAGCAGTTCTTC
TRBJ2-4,TRBD1,-,TRBV19,CASNLQGAGNIQYF,TGTGCCAGTAACCTCCAGGGGGCAGGGAACATTCAGTACTTC
TRBJ2-2,-,-,TRBV11-2,CASSFRGPGELFF,TGTGCCAGCAGCTTTCGGGGGCCCGGGGAGCTGTTTTTT
TRBJ1-2,-,-,TRBV6-5,CASSYSQSTSYGYTF,TGTGCCAGCAGTTACTCGCAGTCCACATCCTATGGCTACACCTTC
TRBJ2-1,-,medium-sized,TRBV2,CASSWDPGNEQFF,TGTGCCAGCAGTTGGGACCCCGGCAATGAGCAGTTCTTC
TRBJ2-1,TRBD2,-,TRBV28,CASRVGGTSGRAYEQFF,TGTGCCAGCAGGGTTGGAGGGACTAGCGGGAGGGCCTATGAGCAGTTCTTC
TRBJ2-7,-,-,TRBV7-3,CASSLSAGGKAEQYF,TGTGCCAGCAGCTTAAGCGCTGGCGGGAAAGCCGAGCAGTACTTC
TRBJ2-2,TRBD1,-,TRBV7-3,CASSLKGQTGELFF,TGTGCCAGCAGCTTAAAGGGACAGACCGGGGAGCTGTTTTTT